The 28 T cell receptor beta chains below were found in one sample sequenced in a study of control samples from healthy donors and cancer patients. Method: immunoSEQ multiplex PCR; TCRdb's copy keeps in-frame clones and lacks some. The repertoire holds fewer than 65,000 clones, with roughly 80% as singletons. Sequencing used blood. Receptors were obtained from a man aged 70-80 years in good health.

The chain couples TRBV5-4 to TRBJ1-5, with 9 positions matching TRBD1. CDR3 size: 14 residues. Germline V gives CDR1 SGHNT, CDR2 YYREEE (reference sequence). The J segment lost 2 bases and the V segment lost 5 bases, leaving 2 bases of the junction unmatched. CDR3 protein: CASRGDRGNQPQHF. The CDR3 DNA reads as TGTGCCAGCAGAGGGGACAGGGGCAATCAGCCCCAGCATTTT. Supplemented by reference TRBV5-4 and TRBJ1-5, the full variable domain reads ETGVTQSPTHLIKTRGQQVTLRCSSQSGHNTVSWYQQALGQGPQFIFQYYREEENGRGNFPPRFSGLQFPNYSSELNVNALELDDSALYLCASRGDRGNQPQHFGDGTRLSIL.

The genes are TRBV7-2 and TRBJ2-1, with 12 bases matching TRBD2. V was clipped by 4 bases and J by 7 bases; unmatched bases: 5. Germline V lookup: CDR1 SGHTA, CDR2 FQGNSA. The CDR3 contains 15 residues. CDR3 bases: TGTGCCAGCAGCTCTAGCGGGGGGGCTCGGAATGAGCAGTTCTTC. It encodes CASSSSGGARNEQFF.

The chain combines TRBV5-4 with TRBJ2-2; unclear D gene. V was clipped by 0 bases and J by 4 bases, with 13 bases between them. This CDR3 has 16 residues. Per the germline V gene, CDR1 is SGHNT and CDR2 is YYREEE (reference sequence). CDR3 sequence: CASSLDLGRRTGELFF. The CDR3 nucleotides are TGTGCCAGCAGCTTGGATTTAGGTAGACGCACCGGGGAGCTGTTTTTT. Variable domain in full (rest from reference TRBV5-4 and TRBJ2-2): ETGVTQSPTHLIKTRGQQVTLRCSSQSGHNTVSWYQQALGQGPQFIFQYYREEENGRGNFPPRFSGLQFPNYSSELNVNALELDDSALYLCASSLDLGRRTGELFFGEGSRLTVL.

The CDR3 loop reads CASSPFSGSSYEQYF. CDR3 DNA: TGTGCCAGCAGCCCCTTCAGCGGGAGCTCCTACGAGCAGTACTTC. The V call is TRBV5-4, the J call TRBJ2-7; 8 nucleotides align to TRBD2. V was clipped by 4 bases and J by 0 bases; unmatched bases: 6. The germline V gene encodes CDR1 SGHNT and CDR2 YYREEE (reference sequence). The CDR3 is 15 amino acids.

V and J are TRBV11-2 and TRBJ1-1, with a possible D match to TRBD1 (6 bases). V lost 0 bases and J 6 bases, leaving 11 bases between the germline ends. The CDR3 runs 14 residues. Germline V CDR1 and CDR2: SGHAT, FQNNGV. The CDR3 DNA sequence: TGTGCCAGCAGCTTAGATCTAGGGGGGGCTGAAGCTTTCTTT. Translated, it gives CASSLDLGGAEAFF.

The chain recombines TRBV7-2 with TRBJ2-1; a possible D gene is TRBD2 (5 bases). This CDR3 region has 14 residues. Germline V CDR1 and CDR2: SGHTA, FQGNSA. V was trimmed by 4 bases and J by 6 bases, leaving 13 bases between them. For the CDR3, the DNA is TGTGCCAGCAGCTCACTAGGCGGTTTCAATGAGCAGTTCTTC. It is translated as CASSSLGGFNEQFF.

On this clone: The sample contains more than one DNA sequence encoding this CDR3. V gene TRBV5-1 combines with J gene TRBJ1-1; perhaps TRBD1 as D (5 bases). The CDR3 has 13 residues. The germline V and J ends were trimmed by 1 base and 3 bases, with 7 bases remaining between them. CDR1 is SGHRS, CDR2 YFSETQ, per germline. The CDR3: CASSLRGDTEAFF. Written as DNA, the CDR3 is TGCGCCAGCAGCTTGAGGGGTGACACTGAAGCTTTCTTT. Using reference TRBV5-1 and TRBJ1-1 for the parts outside the CDR3, the full variable domain is KAGVTQTPRYLIKTRGQQVTLSCSPISGHRSVSWYQQTPGQGLQFLFEYFSETQRNKGNFPGRFSGRQFSNSRSEMNVSTLELGDSALYLCASSLRGDTEAFFGQGTRLTVV.

This clone was recorded once. Distinct nucleotide sequences in the sample also encode this CDR3. This sequence joins TRBV6-5 and TRBJ1-1, with D perhaps matching TRBD1 (5 bases). The germline gives CDR1 MNHEY, CDR2 SVGAGI. The ends were cut back, 6 bases at V and 5 bases at J, with 10 bases in the middle. The CDR3 extends over 12 amino acids. The CDR3 region is CASSDRVTEAFF. The CDR3 DNA reads as TGTGCCAGCAGCGACAGAGTTACTGAAGCTTTCTTT.

V gene TRBV24-1 combines with J gene TRBJ2-1; 7 positions match TRBD1. V dropped 4 bases and J dropped 8; count of bases not matched to a gene: 16. Germline CDR1 is KGHDR and CDR2 is SFDVKD. This CDR3 is 17 amino acids long. In DNA form, the CDR3 reads TGTGCCACCAGTGAAGCCCCAACAGGGGTAAGGGCCGATGAGCAGTTCTTC. Translated, it gives CATSEAPTGVRADEQFF.

The gene calls are TRBV5-6 and TRBJ1-2, with a possible D match to TRBD1 (5 bases). Germline V lookup: CDR1 SGHDT, CDR2 YYEEEE. The CDR3 sequence is 16 residues long. V lost 0 bases and J 5 bases, leaving 17 bases between the germline ends. CDR3 sequence: CASSLELPAGRYGYTF. The CDR3 DNA follows: TGTGCCAGCAGCTTGGAACTCCCCGCAGGGAGGTATGGCTACACCTTC.

This chain connects TRBV2 to TRBJ2-1; unclear D gene. The germline V gene encodes CDR1 SNHLY and CDR2 FYNNEI. The CDR3 runs to 11 residues. The ends were cut back, 5 bases at V and 6 bases at J, with 5 bases in the middle. The CDR3 nucleotides are TGTGCCAGCAGTTGGAGCAATGAGCAGTTCTTC. This codes for CASSWSNEQFF.

The chain joins TRBV29-1 to TRBJ2-3, with 7 nucleotides matching TRBD1. This CDR3 has 13 residues. V trimming: 5 bases; J trimming: 5 bases; junction bases outside the gene matches: 7. Germline CDR1 SQVTM, CDR2 ANQGSEA. The chain's CDR3 is CSVSPGQRDTQYF. The CDR3 coding sequence is TGCAGCGTTTCACCGGGACAGAGAGATACGCAGTATTTT.

The chain has TRBV6-6 and TRBJ1-5; D remains ambiguous. The CDR3 runs 14 residues. V lost 3 bases and J lost 5, with 11 bases in between. Germline V gene data show CDR1 as MNHNY and CDR2 as SVGAGI (reference sequence). The CDR3 loop reads CASSYPGPDQPQHF. CDR3 bases: TGTGCCAGCAGTTATCCGGGCCCTGATCAGCCCCAGCATTTT.

This chain links TRBV28 with TRBJ1-5; D ambiguous. The CDR3 is 14 amino acids. The germline CDR1 and CDR2 sequences are MDHEN and SYDVKM. V lost 3 bases and J lost 5, with 11 bases in between. CDR3 region: CASSFWQDHQPQHF. CDR3 nucleotides: TGTGCCAGCAGTTTTTGGCAGGACCATCAGCCCCAGCATTTT.

The rearrangement joins TRBV12-3 or TRBV12-4 to TRBJ2-5; weak D call: TRBD2 (6 bases). This CDR3 comprises 13 residues. V was clipped by 4 bases and J by 5 bases, with 11 bases between them. The CDR3 DNA reads as TGTGCCAGCAGTTCCAGTGGGGGGGAGACCCAGTACTTC. Its translation: CASSSSGGETQYF.

This sequence joins TRBV3-1 (or the pseudogene TRBV3-2) and TRBJ2-4; D is undetermined. CDR3 length: 11 residues. V lost 1 base and J lost 10, with 5 bases in between. In germline, CDR1 is LGHDT, CDR2 YNNKEL (reference sequence). The CDR3 bases are TGTGCCAGCAGCCAAGGGGAAATTCAGTACTTC. Its translation is CASSQGEIQYF.

V and J are TRBV6-5 and TRBJ2-1; TRBD2 aligns across 12 bases. Trimming cost V 0 bases and J 8 bases; bases outside gene matches: 2. The CDR3 sequence is 15 residues long. Germline V gene sequence: CDR1 MNHEY, CDR2 SVGAGI. The CDR3 DNA sequence: TGTGCCAGCAGTTACTCGACTAGCGGGAGAGATGAGCAGTTCTTC. Amino acid sequence: CASSYSTSGRDEQFF.

The gene calls are TRBV28 and TRBJ1-1; TRBD1 aligns across 9 bases. Germline CDR1 MDHEN, CDR2 SYDVKM. Losses at the gene ends were 5 bases for V and 5 bases for J; bases not matched to a gene: 21. The CDR3 is 19 amino acids. The CDR3 loop reads CASSPSSQGAYIWWTEAFF. In nucleotides, the CDR3 is TGTGCCAGCAGTCCTTCTTCACAGGGGGCGTACATTTGGTGGACTGAAGCTTTCTTT.

V is TRBV5-4 and J is TRBJ2-1; perhaps TRBD1 as D (5 bases). The CDR3 extends over 14 amino acids. Germline V gene sequence: CDR1 SGHNT, CDR2 YYREEE (reference sequence). The germline V and J ends were trimmed by 1 base and 9 bases, with 14 bases remaining between them. In DNA form, the CDR3 reads TGTGCCAGCAGCTTGAATCAGGGTTCGGGTGAGCAGTTCTTC. As protein: CASSLNQGSGEQFF.

This chain links TRBV5-1 with TRBJ2-1, with TRBD1 identical over 8 bases. J lost 6 bases, V lost 4 bases, and 12 bases had no gene match. Germline V CDR1 and CDR2: SGHRS, YFSETQ. The CDR3 extends over 16 amino acids. The CDR3 protein is CASSNGRTGISNEQFF. The CDR3 DNA follows: TGCGCCAGCAGCAACGGACGGACAGGGATTAGCAATGAGCAGTTCTTC.

This clone was detected only once. The chain links TRBV6-5 to TRBJ2-2, with unresolved D. Per germline, CDR1 MNHEY and CDR2 SVGAGI. V shed 8 bases and J shed 9 bases, with 16 bases lying between them. CDR3 length: 13 amino acids. Here the CDR3 reads CASDVSLGRELFF. CDR3 DNA sequence: TGTGCCAGCGATGTATCCCTGGGCAGGGAGCTGTTTTTT.

The V call is TRBV18, the J call TRBJ2-2; D gene ambiguous. The CDR3 loop spans 13 amino acids. The germline V gene has CDR1 KGHSH and CDR2 LQKENI. The ends were cut back, 5 bases at V and 6 bases at J, with 10 bases in the middle. The CDR3 DNA is TGTGCCAGCTCAGAAAGACTCCCCGGGGAGCTGTTTTTT. Its protein product is CASSERLPGELFF.

The gene calls are TRBV2 and TRBJ1-1; D is unclear. CDR1 is SNHLY, CDR2 FYNNEI, per germline. This CDR3 has 12 residues. With 4 bases removed from V and 9 bases from J, the gap between germline ends came to 12 bases. The CDR3 here is CASSADTTKAFF. As DNA, the CDR3 is TGTGCCAGCAGTGCTGATACGACAAAAGCTTTCTTT.

The rearrangement links TRBV15 to TRBJ2-1, with D perhaps matching TRBD1 (6 bases). Germline V CDR1 and CDR2: LNHNV, YYDKDF (reference sequence). V was shortened by 1 base and J by 3 bases, with 10 bases between the two germline ends. The CDR3 has 15 amino acids. The CDR3 sequence is CATSRVGTFYNEQFF. The DNA of the CDR3 is TGTGCCACCAGCAGAGTAGGGACATTCTACAATGAGCAGTTCTTC.

The V gene is TRBV11-2, the J gene TRBJ1-1, with D possibly matching TRBD1 (5 bases). V lost 3 bases, J lost 4 bases, and 9 bases lay in between. The CDR3 is made up of 13 amino acids. Looked up from germline, CDR1 is SGHAT and CDR2 is FQNNGV. The CDR3 nucleotides read TGTGCCAGCAGCTTTCTAAGGGGCACTGAAGCTTTCTTT. Translated: CASSFLRGTEAFF.

CDR3 in DNA: TGTGCCACACGATTAGCGGGAGGGTCGGGGGAGCAGTACTTC. It translates to CATRLAGGSGEQYF. The rearrangement joins TRBV7-9 to TRBJ2-7; TRBD2 agrees at 11 bases. Per the germline V gene, CDR1 is SEHNR and CDR2 is FQNEAQ (reference sequence). V gave up 10 bases and J gave up 7 bases; unmatched junction bases: 12. The CDR3 length is 14 residues. Based on the CDR3 plus reference TRBV7-9 and TRBJ2-7, the full variable domain is DTGVSQNPRHKITKRGQNVTFRCDPISEHNRLYWYRQTLGQGPEFLTYFQNEAQLEKSRLLSDRFSAERPKGSFSTLEIQRTEQGDSAMYLCATRLAGGSGEQYFGPGTRLTVT.

The rearrangement uses TRBV5-4 and TRBJ1-2; TRBD1 matches at 11 bases. There are 17 residues in the CDR3. Trimming removed 0 bases from V and 7 bases from J; junction bases left unmatched: 11. CDR1 and CDR2 from the germline V gene are SGHNT and YYREEE (reference sequence). CDR3 DNA: TGTGCCAGCAGCTTGGAAAGAGGCGGACAGGGGGCTTCTGGCTACACCTTC. It translates to CASSLERGGQGASGYTF.

The chain combines TRBV2 with TRBJ1-2, with 9 bases identical to TRBD1. The CDR3 runs 12 residues. V was clipped by 7 bases and J by 7 bases; unmatched bases: 4. Per the germline V gene, CDR1 is SNHLY and CDR2 is FYNNEI. Written as DNA, the CDR3 is TGTGCCAGCACTTTGGACAGGGGTGGCTACACCTTC. Translated, it gives CASTLDRGGYTF.